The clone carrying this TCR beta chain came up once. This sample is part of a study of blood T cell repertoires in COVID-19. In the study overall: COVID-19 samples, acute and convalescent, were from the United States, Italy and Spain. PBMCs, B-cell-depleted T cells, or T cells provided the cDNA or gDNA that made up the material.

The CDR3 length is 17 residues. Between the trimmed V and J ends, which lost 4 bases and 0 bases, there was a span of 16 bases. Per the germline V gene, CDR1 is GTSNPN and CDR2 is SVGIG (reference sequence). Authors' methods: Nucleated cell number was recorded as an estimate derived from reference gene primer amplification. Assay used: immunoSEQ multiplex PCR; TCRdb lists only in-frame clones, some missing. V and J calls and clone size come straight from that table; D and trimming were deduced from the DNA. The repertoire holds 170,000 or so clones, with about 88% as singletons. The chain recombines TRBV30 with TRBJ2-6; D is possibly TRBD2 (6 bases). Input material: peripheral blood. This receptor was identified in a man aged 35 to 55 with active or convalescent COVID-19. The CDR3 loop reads CAWTGGGFHSGANVLTF. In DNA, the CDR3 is TGTGCCTGGACCGGGGGAGGTTTCCACTCTGGGGCCAACGTCCTGACTTTC.